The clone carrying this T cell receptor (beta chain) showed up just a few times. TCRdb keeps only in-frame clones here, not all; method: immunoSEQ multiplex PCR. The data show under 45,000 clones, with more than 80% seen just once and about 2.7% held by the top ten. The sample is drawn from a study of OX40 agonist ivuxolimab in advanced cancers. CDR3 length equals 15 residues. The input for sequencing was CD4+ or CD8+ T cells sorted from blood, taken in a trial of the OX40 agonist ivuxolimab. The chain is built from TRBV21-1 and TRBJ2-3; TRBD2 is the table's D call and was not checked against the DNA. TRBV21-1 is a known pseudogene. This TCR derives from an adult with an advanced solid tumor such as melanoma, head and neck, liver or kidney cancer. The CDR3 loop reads CASAGHKRRADTQYF. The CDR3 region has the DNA TGTGCCAGCGCCGGCCACAAGAGACGGGCAGATACGCAGTATTTT.